Ten or more counts support the clone carrying this TCR beta chain. The antigen remains undetermined. This sample is part of a study of CD8 T cells in ankylosing spondylitis. A quantitative 5'-RACE method, one with molecular barcodes, was used to make TCR beta libraries. TCRdb reanalysed the 5' RACE reads using MiXCR and keeps one entry per CDR3 protein. The sample has 500,000 to 550,000 distinct CDR3 sequences; over 9.5% are singletons. This CDR3 is 14 amino acids long. Germline CDR1 and CDR2: SGDLS and YYNGEE. The V and J ends lost 4 bases and 8 bases, in that order; junction bases with no gene match: 11. Findings and caveats of the study: Significant enrichment of disease-linked clones was reportedly seen in matched ankylosing spondylitis synovial fluid. What appeared characteristic of ankylosing spondylitis blood was a TCR beta motif of eight highly homologous variants.

The V and J genes are TRBV9 and TRBJ1-2; 7 nucleotides align to TRBD1. This clonotype was sampled from a male donor with ankylosing spondylitis. Sequencing was done on a sample of blood, either unsorted or a sorted T cell fraction (not recorded which). For the CDR3, the DNA is TGTGCCAGCAGCACCCTGACAGGGATCGAGGGCTACACCTTC. It translates to CASSTLTGIEGYTF.